The 20 T cell receptor beta chains below were found in one sample sequenced in a study of T cells in Graves' hyperthyroidism and ophthalmopathy. Using RNA transcripts as the source, TCR beta CDR3 regions were amplified. The HTBI primer set was used in a first-round RT-PCR of the TCR CDR3. From the multiplex PCR reads, TCRdb called clonotypes with MiXCR, one entry per CDR3 protein. The data show fewer than 350,000 distinct CDR3 sequences, with 15% to 20% seen just once and under 55% held by the top ten. Sequencing used blood. The receptor source for this set is a woman between 50 and 59 years old with Graves' hyperthyroidism.

This clonotype was seen at least ten times. The chain joins TRBV11-2 to TRBJ2-2; D might be TRBD1 (5 bases). Germline V gene data show CDR1 as SGHAT and CDR2 as FQNNGV. The length of the CDR3 is 16 residues. V was clipped by 2 bases and J by 6 bases, with 16 bases between them. CDR3 DNA sequence: TGTGCCAGCAGCTTAAGCCAGGGAAGTGGGGCCGGGGAGCTGTTTTTT. Its translation: CASSLSQGSGAGELFF.

V usage is TRBV14 and J usage is TRBJ2-3; D perhaps matches TRBD2 (6 bases). V lost 0 bases and J 0 bases, leaving 19 bases between the germline ends. Germline CDR1 and CDR2: SGHDN and FVKESK. CDR3 length: 19 residues. CDR3 residues: CASSQDGWVGGTSTDTQYF. DNA of the CDR3: TGTGCCAGCAGCCAAGATGGTTGGGTAGGCGGGACCAGCACAGATACGCAGTATTTT.

In its sample, this clonotype was seen a few times. The genes are TRBV9 and TRBJ2-3; D not resolved. Trimming left V 0 bases short and J 5 bases short, with 10 bases between. From germline, CDR1 is SGDLS and CDR2 YYNGEE. The CDR3 contains 14 residues. In DNA form, the CDR3 reads TGTGCCAGCAGCGTAGAATCCCTGGGAGATACGCAGTATTTT. Translation: CASSVESLGDTQYF.

The rearrangement joins TRBV6-1 to TRBJ2-7; the D gene could be TRBD1 or TRBD2 (5 bases each). CDR1 is MNHNS and CDR2 is SASEGT in the germline V gene. The CDR3 totals 14 residues. V lost 5 bases, J lost 0 bases, and 11 bases lay in between. In DNA, the CDR3 is TGTGCCAGCAGTAGGGACCACAACTCCTACGAGCAGTACTTC. This codes for CASSRDHNSYEQYF.

The rearrangement joins TRBV5-1 to TRBJ2-1, with D perhaps TRBD1 (5 bases). The CDR3 sequence is 15 residues long. Germline values: CDR1 SGHRS, CDR2 YFSETQ. V was shortened by 6 bases and J by 0 bases, with 13 bases between the two germline ends. CDR3: CASKERGASYNEQFF. CDR3 nucleotide sequence: TGCGCCAGCAAGGAGCGTGGGGCCTCCTACAATGAGCAGTTCTTC. The full variable domain, completed using reference TRBV5-1 and TRBJ2-1, is KAGVTQTPRYLIKTRGQQVTLSCSPISGHRSVSWYQQTPGQGLQFLFEYFSETQRNKGNFPGRFSGRQFSNSRSEMNVSTLELGDSALYLCASKERGASYNEQFFGPGTRLTVL.

This clonotype occurred many times. The chain joins TRBV10-3 to TRBJ2-5; TRBD2 aligns across 8 bases. With 4 bases clipped from V and 2 bases from J, the junction kept 6 bases outside the gene matches. The CDR3 has 15 residues. Germline V gene lookup returns CDR1 ENHRY and CDR2 SYGVKD. The CDR3 nucleotides are TGTGCCATCAGTGGAATAGCGGGGCAACAAGAGACCCAGTACTTC. Translation gives CAISGIAGQQETQYF.

This clonotype was seen a few times. This CDR3 is missing its conserved last phenylalanine or tryptophan, likely due to a read error. The chain links TRBV3-1 to TRBJ1-2, with 10 bases lining up with TRBD1. CDR3 length: 14 amino acids. J lost 4 bases, V lost 6 bases, and 5 bases had no gene match. In germline, CDR1 is LGHDT, CDR2 YNNKEL (reference sequence). DNA for the CDR3: TGTGCCAGCAGACGACAGGGGGCCGGCTATGGCTACACCCTC. Its protein product is CASRRQGAGYGYTL.

This clonotype was seen ten or more times. The chain links TRBV7-9 to TRBJ2-5, with 8 bases lining up with TRBD2. V was clipped by 2 bases and J by 5 bases; unmatched bases: 10. The CDR3 is made up of 16 amino acids. CDR1 SEHNR and CDR2 FQNEAQ come from the germline V gene (reference sequence). The CDR3 coding sequence is TGTGCCAGCAGCTTATTCGCGGGAGGCGGTTCGGAGACCCAGTACTTC. Protein: CASSLFAGGGSETQYF.

This clonotype was counted at least ten times. The V call is TRBV2, the J call TRBJ2-7; D is unclear. Germline assignment: CDR1 SNHLY and CDR2 FYNNEI. The CDR3 loop spans 11 amino acids. Trimming removed 6 bases from V and 3 bases from J, with 6 bases in between. CDR3 coding DNA: TGTGCCAGCAGGGGCCTCTACGAGCAGTACTTC. Protein: CASRGLYEQYF.

This chain uses TRBV30 with TRBJ2-3; possible D gene TRBD2, 6 bases. The germline gives CDR1 GTSNPN, CDR2 SVGIG (reference sequence). The CDR3 covers 13 residues. Trimming stripped 4 bases from V and 4 bases from J, with 12 bases between. CDR3 residues: CAWTSTGADTQYF. In DNA, the CDR3 is TGTGCCTGGACCTCTACGGGGGCAGATACGCAGTATTTT.

This chain uses TRBV29-1 with TRBJ2-7; TRBD1 is a possible D gene (6 bases). CDR1 and CDR2 (germline): SQVTM, ANQGSEA. Trimming removed 4 bases at V and 0 bases at J, with 7 bases between. CDR3 length: 12 residues. The CDR3 nucleotides are TGCAGCGTTGGGGACATCTCCTACGAGCAGTACTTC. Residues: CSVGDISYEQYF.

The V and J genes are TRBV5-6 and TRBJ2-7, with D hard to call. There are 12 residues in the CDR3. V was pared by 2 bases and J by 6 bases, with 9 bases between. Germline V gives CDR1 SGHDT, CDR2 YYEEEE. The CDR3 DNA follows: TGTGCCAGCAGCTTCGGCCTATCCGAGCAGTACTTC. This gives the protein CASSFGLSEQYF.

The chain uses TRBV20-1 and TRBJ1-4, with TRBD1 identical over 9 bases. Germline V lookup: CDR1 DFQATT, CDR2 SNEGSKA (reference sequence). The CDR3 extends over 13 amino acids. The junction had 4 bases not matched to a gene; V was cut back by 1 base and J by 10 bases. CDR3 region: CSARATGGGKLFF. The CDR3 DNA is TGCAGTGCTAGAGCTACAGGGGGCGGAAAACTGTTTTTT.

This clonotype was observed at least ten times. J is TRBJ2-3 and V is TRBV28; no reliable D call. The CDR3 sequence is 15 residues long. Germline CDR1 reads MDHEN; CDR2 reads SYDVKM. Trimming stripped 3 bases from V and 3 bases from J, with 13 bases between. The CDR3 DNA reads as TGTGCCAGCAGTTTGAGGCTTTCGAAGACAGATACGCAGTATTTT. Amino acid sequence: CASSLRLSKTDTQYF.

This clonotype was observed many times. V is TRBV4-2 and J is TRBJ2-7, with D possibly matching TRBD2 (6 bases). This CDR3 comprises 15 residues. V was cut by 3 bases and J by 3 bases, with 15 bases left in between. The germline gives CDR1 LGHNA, CDR2 YNFKEQ. The CDR3 sequence is CASSQRLDAGYEQYF. The CDR3 bases are TGTGCCAGCAGCCAGCGACTAGACGCAGGCTACGAGCAGTACTTC.

V is TRBV2 and J is TRBJ2-5, with 8 bases identical to TRBD2. V lost 5 bases and J lost 1; bases outside the gene matches: 6. This CDR3 comprises 15 residues. Germline CDR1 SNHLY, CDR2 FYNNEI. The CDR3 region is CASSLLAGFQETQYF. The CDR3 DNA reads as TGTGCCAGCAGTCTCCTAGCGGGCTTCCAAGAGACCCAGTACTTC. The full variable domain, completed using reference TRBV2 and TRBJ2-5, is EPEVTQTPSHQVTQMGQEVILRCVPISNHLYFYWYRQILGQKVEFLVSFYNNEISEKSEIFDDQFSVERPDGSNFTLKIRSTKLEDSAMYFCASSLLAGFQETQYFGPGTRLLVL.

This clonotype was seen a few times. The V gene is TRBV5-1, the J gene TRBJ1-5; D may be TRBD1 (6 bases). The CDR3 is made up of 13 amino acids. Germline CDR1 SGHRS, CDR2 YFSETQ. Deletions cut 2 bases from V and 7 bases from J, with 10 bases between. The CDR3 DNA reads TGCGCCAGCAGCTTCAACCAGGGGCAGCCCCAGCATTTT. It codes for CASSFNQGQPQHF. The variable domain in full, with the rest retrieved from reference TRBV5-1 and TRBJ1-5, is KAGVTQTPRYLIKTRGQQVTLSCSPISGHRSVSWYQQTPGQGLQFLFEYFSETQRNKGNFPGRFSGRQFSNSRSEMNVSTLELGDSALYLCASSFNQGQPQHFGDGTRLSIL.

The sample holds many counts of this clonotype. The chain has TRBV3-1 and TRBJ2-7; TRBD2 aligns across 10 bases. V was clipped by 0 bases and J by 6 bases; unmatched bases: 5. Germline loops: CDR1 LGHDT, CDR2 YNNKEL (reference sequence). The CDR3 runs to 15 residues. Here the CDR3 DNA reads TGTGCCAGCAGCCAAGACCCTAGCGGGAGCGGCGAGCAGTACTTC. As protein: CASSQDPSGSGEQYF.

In this sample, this clonotype turned up a few times. The rearrangement uses TRBV5-5 and TRBJ1-2; D uncertain. The germline V gene encodes CDR1 SGHKS and CDR2 YYEKEE (reference sequence). Trimming cost V 1 base and J 8 bases, with 12 bases left between them. The CDR3 contains 13 residues. CDR3 loop: CASSLSWSVGYTF. The CDR3 DNA sequence: TGTGCCAGCAGCTTGTCATGGAGTGTCGGCTACACCTTC.

This chain uses TRBV9 with TRBJ2-3; D unclear. The germline V gene has CDR1 SGDLS and CDR2 YYNGEE. The CDR3 runs 14 residues. With 0 bases removed from V and 4 bases from J, the gap between germline ends came to 9 bases. CDR3 coding DNA: TGTGCCAGCAGCGTAGCGGGTACCCCAGATACGCAGTATTTT. Its protein product is CASSVAGTPDTQYF.